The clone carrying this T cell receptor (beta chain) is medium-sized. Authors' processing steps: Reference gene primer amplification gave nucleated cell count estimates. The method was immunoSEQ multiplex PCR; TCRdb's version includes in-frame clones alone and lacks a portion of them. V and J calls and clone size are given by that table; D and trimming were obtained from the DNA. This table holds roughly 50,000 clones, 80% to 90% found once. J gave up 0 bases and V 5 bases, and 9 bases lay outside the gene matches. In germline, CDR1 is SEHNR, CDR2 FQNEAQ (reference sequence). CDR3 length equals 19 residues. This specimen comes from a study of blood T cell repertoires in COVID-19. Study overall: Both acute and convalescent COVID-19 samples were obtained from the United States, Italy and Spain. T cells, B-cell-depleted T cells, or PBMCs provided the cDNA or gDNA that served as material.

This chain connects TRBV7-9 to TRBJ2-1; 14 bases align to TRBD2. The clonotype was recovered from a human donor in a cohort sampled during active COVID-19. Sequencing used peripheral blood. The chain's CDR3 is CASSQGLAGVTSSYNEQFF. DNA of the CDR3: TGTGCCAGCAGCCAGGGACTAGCGGGGGTAACGAGCTCCTACAATGAGCAGTTCTTC.